This record concerns one T cell receptor (beta chain) sequence. This clone was observed a few times. Its recognized antigen is unknown. No per-base quality is available; no much larger clone lies one base away. The sample belongs to a study of OX40 agonist ivuxolimab in advanced cancers. For context, the study as a whole: Ivuxolimab was an agonistic, fully human IgG2 monoclonal antibody directed against OX40 (CD134), a costimulatory receptor. Intravenous ivuxolimab was administered to patients every 2 weeks at six dose levels: 0.01, 0.1, 0.3, 1.5, 3 and 10 mg/kg. Of the approximately 50 dose-escalation patients, hepatocellular carcinoma was present in about 20, melanoma in about 15, renal cell carcinoma in 9 and head and neck cancer in 9. A male proportion of around 83% and a mean age of 60 years, ranging from about 23 to 90, were recorded for the dose-escalation cohort. Prior anti-PD-1, anti-PD-L1 or anti-CTLA-4 therapy was permitted, and approximately 41% of dose-escalation patients had received checkpoint inhibitors. Three dose-escalation patients achieved partial responses, one with hepatocellular carcinoma and two with cutaneous melanoma. The point of sequencing TCRbeta in the periphery was to test whether ivuxolimab changed TCR sequence diversity and drove clonal T-cell expansion. The monotherapy dose-escalation portion (N of about 49 patients) of the phase I ivuxolimab trial is reported in the paper. Overall study outcomes, separate from this receptor: After ivuxolimab, more expanded clones were found on average in CD8+ T cells than in CD4+ T cells. Low levels of normalized T-cell clonal expansion were also seen in some patients who did not respond. Antigen specificity was not determined for the clonally expanded peripheral T cells. Partial responders in the 0.1-3.0 mg/kg groups had among the lowest normalized peripheral clonal expansion, especially among CD8+ T cells. At doses of 0.1 to 3.0 mg/kg, clonal expansion of both CD4+ and CD8+ blood T cells was observed from baseline to week 6.

The trial excluded patients who had a history of autoimmune disease or were on systemic immunosuppression. In every dose cohort, peripheral blood was drawn for TCR sequencing at baseline, cycle 4 day 1, and cycle 7 day 1. The samples were taken from a phase I, first-in-human, multicenter, open-label dose-escalation trial of ivuxolimab. Adults with locally advanced or metastatic head and neck squamous cell, hepatocellular, melanoma or renal cell carcinoma were enrolled in the trial. Before TCR sequencing, CD4+ T cells and CD8+ T cells were sorted from peripheral blood as separate populations. Reading from cysteine to phenylalanine, the CDR3 counts 14 amino acids. Only the CDR3 DNA stays, 42 bases, in frame from base 1. Per the germline V gene, ENHRY is the CDR1 and SYGVKD is the CDR2. Cut back by 6 bases and 7 bases, the V and J ends lie 15 bases apart. For sequencing of the TCRbeta CDR3 region, genomic DNA was extracted from the sorted cells. The immunoSEQ Assay was used to sequence the TCRbeta CDR3 regions. TCRdb obtained this table from immuneACCESS and retained in-frame rearrangements with V and J assigned. These tables miss some clones; where compared with another copy, unresolved V genes account for less than half of the shortfall, and the remainder is unexplained. The sample contains some 82,000 clones, 94% of them found a single time. Jointly, the top ten make up roughly 9.6% of the sample.

The material sequenced was CD4+ or CD8+ T cells sorted from blood, taken in a trial of the OX40 agonist ivuxolimab. The sequence is built from TRBV10-3 and TRBJ2-2; TRBD1 could be the D gene, as 5 bases match. The origin of this receptor is an adult with an advanced solid tumor such as melanoma, head and neck, liver or kidney cancer. The DNA reads TGTGCCATCAGCGATCAGGGTACCTTCGGGGAGCTGTTTTTT. It encodes CAISDQGTFGELFF.